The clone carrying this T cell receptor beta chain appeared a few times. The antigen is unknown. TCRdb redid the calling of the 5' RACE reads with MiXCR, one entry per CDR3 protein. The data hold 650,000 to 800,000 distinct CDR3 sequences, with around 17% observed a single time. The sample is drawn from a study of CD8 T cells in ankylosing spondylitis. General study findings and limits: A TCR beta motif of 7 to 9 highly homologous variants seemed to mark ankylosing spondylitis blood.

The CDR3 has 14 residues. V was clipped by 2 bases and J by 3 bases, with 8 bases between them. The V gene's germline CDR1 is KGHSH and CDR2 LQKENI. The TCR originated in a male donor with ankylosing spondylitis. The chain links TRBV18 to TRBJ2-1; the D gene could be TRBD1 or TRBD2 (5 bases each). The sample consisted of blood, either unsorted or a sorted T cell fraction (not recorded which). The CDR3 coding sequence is TGTGCCAGCTCACCAGGGGGTGTCTACAATGAGCAGTTCTTC. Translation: CASSPGGVYNEQFF.